One and the same sample provided the 8 T cell receptor beta chains below, sequenced in a study of T cell repertoires in cytomegalovirus infection. Their target antigens are unknown. One entry per CDR3 protein, called by TCRdb with MiXCR from the reads. This table holds a few hundred thousand distinct CDR3 sequences, approximately 40% found once. Sequences were derived from cultured PBMCs, sampled from culture after CMV antigen stimulation. The receptors were sampled from a human donor in good health (CMV status not recorded). Some clones in this sample may be carry-over from other donors' samples.

This clonotype was detected a few times. Written as DNA, the CDR3 is TGCAGTGCTCAAAAGGGACAGGTACCCTACGAGCAGTACTTC. Its protein product is CSAQKGQVPYEQYF. V gene TRBV20-1 combines with J gene TRBJ2-7, with 8 bases fitting TRBD1. Looked up from germline, CDR1 is DFQATT and CDR2 is SNEGSKA (reference sequence). V shed 5 bases, J shed 2 bases, and the junction held 8 bases outside the gene matches. CDR3 length: 14 amino acids.

This clonotype has a handful of counts. The genes are TRBV28 and TRBJ2-3; tentatively, D is TRBD2 (7 bases). Trimming shortened V by 2 bases and J by 0 bases, and 15 bases separated the two germline ends. The CDR3 extends over 17 amino acids. The germline CDR1 and CDR2 sequences are MDHEN and SYDVKM. The CDR3 loop is CASSLRGAWDSTDTQYF. CDR3 DNA: TGTGCCAGCAGTTTACGGGGGGCCTGGGATAGCACAGATACGCAGTATTTT.

This clonotype was seen a few times. The CDR3 sequence: CASSRPPSYNEQFF. The CDR3 DNA is TGTGCCAGCAGCCGACCTCCATCCTACAATGAGCAGTTCTTC. The rearrangement uses TRBV11-3 and TRBJ2-1; D gene ambiguous. The CDR3 length is 14 residues. Germline V CDR1 and CDR2: SGHNT, YENEEA. Trimming left V 5 bases short and J 1 base short, with 9 bases between.

The chain recombines TRBV7-2 with TRBJ1-1, with a possible D match to TRBD1 (6 bases). The CDR3 runs 17 residues. V lost 7 bases to trimming and J lost 1 base, with 22 bases between them. CDR1 is SGHTA, CDR2 FQGNSA, per germline. CDR3 nucleotide sequence: TGTGCCAGCATTTTATCATTCTCAGGGGTGGGGAACACTGAAGCTTTCTTT. Translating it yields CASILSFSGVGNTEAFF.

The V and J genes are TRBV7-2 and TRBJ2-7; 7 nucleotides align to TRBD2. The length of the CDR3 is 16 residues. Germline lookup yields CDR1 SGHTA and CDR2 FQGNSA. Losses at the gene ends were 3 bases for V and 4 bases for J; bases not matched to a gene: 12. CDR3 sequence: CASSFLTGAGAYEQYF. The DNA for the CDR3 is TGTGCCAGCAGCTTTTTGACTGGGGCGGGAGCATACGAGCAGTACTTC.

The gene calls are TRBV5-6 and TRBJ1-4; D perhaps matches TRBD1 (5 bases). The CDR3 sequence is 13 residues long. Deletions cut 4 bases from V and 8 bases from J, with 12 bases between. Germline CDR1 reads SGHDT; CDR2 reads YYEEEE. The CDR3 loop is CASSSRVGEKLFF. CDR3 DNA sequence: TGTGCCAGCAGCAGCAGGGTCGGGGAAAAACTGTTTTTT.

The chain links TRBV12-3 or TRBV12-4 to TRBJ1-4; D not resolved. This CDR3 is 14 amino acids long. Trimming removed 3 bases from V and 3 bases from J, with 8 bases in between. The CDR3 here is CASSLSASNEKLFF. CDR3 bases: TGTGCCAGCAGTTTGTCCGCCTCTAATGAAAAACTGTTTTTT.

This chain uses TRBV15 with TRBJ1-4; D remains ambiguous. The germline V and J ends were trimmed by 0 bases and 0 bases, with 11 bases remaining between them. Germline V gives CDR1 LNHNV, CDR2 YYDKDF (reference sequence). CDR3 size: 17 residues. The CDR3 DNA is TGTGCCACCAGCAGAGATCGAAGGGAGGCAACTAATGAAAAACTGTTTTTT. Its protein product is CATSRDRREATNEKLFF.